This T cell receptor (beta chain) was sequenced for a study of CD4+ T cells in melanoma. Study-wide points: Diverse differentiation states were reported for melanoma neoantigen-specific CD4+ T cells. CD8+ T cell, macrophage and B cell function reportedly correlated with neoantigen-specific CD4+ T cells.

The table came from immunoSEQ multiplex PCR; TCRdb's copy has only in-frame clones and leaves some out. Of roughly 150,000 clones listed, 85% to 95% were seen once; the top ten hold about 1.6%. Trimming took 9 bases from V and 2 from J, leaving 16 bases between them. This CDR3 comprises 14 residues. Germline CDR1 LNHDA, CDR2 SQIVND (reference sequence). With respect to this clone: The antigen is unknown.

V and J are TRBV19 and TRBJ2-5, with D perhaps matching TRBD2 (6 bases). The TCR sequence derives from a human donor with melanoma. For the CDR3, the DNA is TGTGCCAGCAACGGGGGAGCCCAACAAGAGACCCAGTACTTC. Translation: CASNGGAQQETQYF. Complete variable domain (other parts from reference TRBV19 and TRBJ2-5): DGGITQSPKYLFRKEGQNVTLSCEQNLNHDAMYWYRQDPGQGLRLIYYSQIVNDFQKGDIAEGYSVSREKKESFPLTVTSAQKNPTAFYLCASNGGAQQETQYFGPGTRLLVL.